Listed below are T cell receptor beta chains from one sample, sequenced in a study of cytomegalovirus exposure and HLA in healthy donors. Clones were sequenced by immunoSEQ multiplex PCR, and TCRdb holds only the in-frame ones, with some missing. Among under 200,000 clones listed, approximately 89% were seen once. Sequences were obtained from PBMCs. The receptors were gathered from a woman between 18 and 30 years old in good health and CMV-seropositive. The CDR3 runs from the conserved cysteine through the conserved F or W. The D gene is left open where the match is weak. The size entry is marked missing in some rows and otherwise reads once, few, many or a size class.

CDR3 protein	CDR3 DNA	clone size	V gene	J gene	D gene
CASSLSRADTQYF	TGTGCCAGCAGCTTATCTAGAGCAGATACGCAGTATTTT	NA	TRBV7-8	TRBJ2-3	NA
CASSILGSNNEQFF	TGTGCCAGTAGTATACTAGGAAGTAACAATGAGCAGTTCTTC	NA	TRBV19	TRBJ2-1	NA
CASSLDRVQETQYF	TGTGCCAGCAGCCTGGACAGGGTCCAAGAGACCCAGTACTTC	NA	TRBV7-6	TRBJ2-5	TRBD1
CASSLAGWVKINQPQHF	TGTGCCAGCAGCTTAGCAGGGTGGGTAAAAATCAATCAGCCCCAGCATTTT	once	TRBV11-3	TRBJ1-5	NA
CAWRGTSGIEQYF	TGTGCCTGGAGAGGGACTAGCGGGATCGAGCAGTACTTC	NA	TRBV30	TRBJ2-7	TRBD2
CASSLTGTGDEQYF	TGTGCCAGCAGCTTAACCGGGACAGGGGACGAGCAGTACTTC	NA	TRBV5-6	TRBJ2-7	TRBD1
CASSSESRGWADTQYF	TGTGCCAGCAGTTCCGAGAGCAGGGGTTGGGCAGATACGCAGTATTTT	NA	TRBV27	TRBJ2-3	NA
CASNQAGDADTQYF	TGTGCCAGCAATCAAGCGGGAGACGCAGATACGCAGTATTTT	NA	TRBV28	TRBJ2-3	TRBD2
CASSQDTAGRGAFF	TGTGCCAGCAGCCAAGATACGGCCGGGAGGGGAGCTTTCTTT	NA	TRBV4-2	TRBJ1-1	NA
CASSFSVAYEQYF	TGTGCCAGCAGCTTTAGCGTAGCCTACGAGCAGTACTTC	NA	TRBV11-2	TRBJ2-7	NA
CASKSLATEAFF	TGTGCCAGCAAATCCTTAGCTACCGAAGCTTTCTTT	few	TRBV6-1	TRBJ1-1	NA
CASSLAAGVEQYF	TGCGCCAGCAGCTTGGCGGCAGGGGTCGAGCAGTACTTC	NA	TRBV5-1	TRBJ2-7	NA
CAWSGSPQGGKRNIQYF	TGTGCCTGGAGTGGATCCCCCCAGGGGGGAAAGCGGAACATTCAGTACTTC	NA	TRBV30	TRBJ2-4	NA
CASSQLPTEYGYTF	TGTGCCAGCAGCCAATTACCGACAGAATATGGCTACACCTTC	NA	TRBV7-9	TRBJ1-2	NA
CASSPSPGTLAANTGELFF	TGTGCTAGCAGCCCGTCTCCCGGGACATTAGCCGCGAACACCGGGGAGCTGTTTTTT	NA	TRBV7-7	TRBJ2-2	NA